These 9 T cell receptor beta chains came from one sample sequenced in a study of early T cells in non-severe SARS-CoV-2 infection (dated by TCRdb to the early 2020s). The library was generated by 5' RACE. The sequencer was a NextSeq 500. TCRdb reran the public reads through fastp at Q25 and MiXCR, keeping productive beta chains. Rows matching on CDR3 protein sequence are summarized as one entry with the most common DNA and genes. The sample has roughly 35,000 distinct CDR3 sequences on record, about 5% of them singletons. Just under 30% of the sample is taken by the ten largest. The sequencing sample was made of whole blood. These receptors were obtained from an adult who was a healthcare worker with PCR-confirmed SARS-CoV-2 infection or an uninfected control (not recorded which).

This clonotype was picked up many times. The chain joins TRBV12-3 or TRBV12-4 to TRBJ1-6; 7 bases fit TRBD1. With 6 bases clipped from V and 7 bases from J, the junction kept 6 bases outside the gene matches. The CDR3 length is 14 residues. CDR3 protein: CASRNDRANSPLHF. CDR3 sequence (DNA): TGTGCCAGCAGGAACGACAGGGCAAATTCACCCCTCCACTTT.

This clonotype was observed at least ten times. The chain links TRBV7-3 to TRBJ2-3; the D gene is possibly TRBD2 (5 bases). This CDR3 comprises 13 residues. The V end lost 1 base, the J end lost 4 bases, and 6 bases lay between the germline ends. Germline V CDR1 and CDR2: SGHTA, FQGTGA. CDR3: CASSLKGADTQYF. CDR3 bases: TGTGCCAGCAGCTTAAAGGGAGCAGATACGCAGTATTTT.

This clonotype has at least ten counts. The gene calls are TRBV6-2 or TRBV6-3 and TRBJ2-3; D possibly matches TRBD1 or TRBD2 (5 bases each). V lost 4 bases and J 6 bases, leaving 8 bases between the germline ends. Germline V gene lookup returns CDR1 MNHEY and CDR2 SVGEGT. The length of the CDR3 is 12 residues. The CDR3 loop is CASSLGEDTQYF. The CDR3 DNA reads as TGTGCCAGCAGTTTGGGGGAGGATACGCAGTATTTT.

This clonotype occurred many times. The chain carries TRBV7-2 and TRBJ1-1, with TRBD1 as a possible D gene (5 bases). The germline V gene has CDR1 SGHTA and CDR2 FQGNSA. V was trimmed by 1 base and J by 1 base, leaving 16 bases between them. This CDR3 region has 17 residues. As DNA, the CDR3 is TGTGCCAGCAGCTTAGGACCAGGGAGGATAGGGAACACTGAAGCTTTCTTT. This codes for CASSLGPGRIGNTEAFF.

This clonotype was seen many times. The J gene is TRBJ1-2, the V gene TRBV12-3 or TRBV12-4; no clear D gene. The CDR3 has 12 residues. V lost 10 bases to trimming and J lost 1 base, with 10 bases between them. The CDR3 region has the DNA TGTGCCACAACCGGGGATAACTATGGCTACACCTTC. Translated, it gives CATTGDNYGYTF.

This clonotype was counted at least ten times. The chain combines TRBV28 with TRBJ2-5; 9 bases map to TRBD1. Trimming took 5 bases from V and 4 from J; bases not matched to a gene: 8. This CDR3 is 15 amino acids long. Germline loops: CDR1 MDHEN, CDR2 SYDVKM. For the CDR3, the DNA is TGTGCCAGCAGTACTCTCTACAGGGGGCGAGAGACCCAGTACTTC. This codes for CASSTLYRGRETQYF. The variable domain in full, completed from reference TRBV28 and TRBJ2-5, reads DVKVTQSSRYLVKRTGEKVFLECVQDMDHENMFWYRQDPGLGLRLIYFSYDVKMKEKGDIPEGYSVSREKKERFSLILESASTNQTSMYLCASSTLYRGRETQYFGPGTRLLVL.

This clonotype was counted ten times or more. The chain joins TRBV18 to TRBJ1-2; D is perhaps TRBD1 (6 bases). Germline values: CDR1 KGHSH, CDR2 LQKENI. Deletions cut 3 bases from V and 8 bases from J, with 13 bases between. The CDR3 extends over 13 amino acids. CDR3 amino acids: CASSPSGDGGYTF. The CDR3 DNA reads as TGTGCCAGCTCACCGTCAGGGGACGGGGGCTACACCTTC. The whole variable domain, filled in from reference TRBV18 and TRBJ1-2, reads NAGVMQNPRHLVRRRGQEARLRCSPMKGHSHVYWYRQLPEEGLKFMVYLQKENIIDESGMPKERFSAEFPKEGPSILRIQQVVRGDSAAYFCASSPSGDGGYTFGSGTRLTVV.

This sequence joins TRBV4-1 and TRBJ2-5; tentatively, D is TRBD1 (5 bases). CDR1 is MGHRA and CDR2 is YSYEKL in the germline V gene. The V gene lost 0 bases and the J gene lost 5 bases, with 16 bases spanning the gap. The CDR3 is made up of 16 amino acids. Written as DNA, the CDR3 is TGCGCCAGCAGCCAAGATACCGGAGCCCACAGGGAGACCCAGTACTTC. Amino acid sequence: CASSQDTGAHRETQYF.

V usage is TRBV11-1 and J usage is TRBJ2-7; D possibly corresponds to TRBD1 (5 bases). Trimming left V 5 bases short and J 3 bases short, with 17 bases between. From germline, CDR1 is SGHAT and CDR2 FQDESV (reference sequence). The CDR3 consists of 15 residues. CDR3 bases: TGTGCCAGCAGCCTCTCAAGGGGTACGTTCTACGAGCAGTACTTC. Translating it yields CASSLSRGTFYEQYF. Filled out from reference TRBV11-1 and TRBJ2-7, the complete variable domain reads EAEVAQSPRYKITEKSQAVAFWCDPISGHATLYWYRQILGQGPELLVQFQDESVVDDSQLPKDRFSAERLKGVDSTLKIQPAELGDSAMYLCASSLSRGTFYEQYFGPGTRLTVT.